This TCR beta chain emerged from a study of T cell responses to AZD1222 COVID-19 vaccine. The CDR3 consists of 14 residues. V lost 0 bases, J lost 5 bases, and 8 bases lay in between. Germline V gene sequence: CDR1 MNHEY, CDR2 SVGAGI. Profiling relied on immunoSEQ multiplex PCR, and the TCRdb table lists in-frame clones only, not all of them. The data contain about 73,000 clones, over 60% of them seen just once; the ten biggest clones take up roughly 50%. The specimen was peripheral blood, collected 28 days after the second AZD1222 dose. The chain uses TRBV6-5 and TRBJ1-5, with D possibly being TRBD1 (6 bases). This receptor was identified in an adult who received the AZD1222 COVID-19 vaccine. CDR3 sequence: CASSYSQGHQPQHF. The CDR3 region has the DNA TGTGCCAGCAGTTACTCGCAGGGGCATCAGCCCCAGCATTTT.